This TCR beta chain emerged from a study of kidney transplant recipient with SARS-CoV-2 infection (dated by TCRdb to the early 2020s). As to this clonotype: Its antigen has not been determined. A much larger clone differs from this one at a single base, so this may be a read error.

CDR1 and CDR2 are read off the germline V gene as MDHEN and SYDVKM. The CDR3 contains 12 residues, cysteine and phenylalanine counted. The read is trimmed to its CDR3 DNA, 36 bases read in frame from base 1. The data were produced on an Illumina MiSeq. The peripheral T cell repertoire was profiled for human TCRbeta genes. Processing in the source paper ran as follows. Beta-binomial modelling was applied to test for differential clonotype abundance so that variability over time was accounted for. Expanded clonotypes were screened against the ImmuneCODE reference database of SARS-CoV-2-associated TCRs and were mapped to viral genome regions. Further repertoire analyses covered TRBV gene usage, CDR3 length, CDR3 amino acid overlap between time points, clonotype abundance distributions and Jaccard similarity. The raw public reads went through TCRdb reprocessing: fastp at Q25, MiXCR clone calling, in-frame beta chains kept. Entries are consolidated by CDR3 protein sequence, retaining the most common genes and DNA. These V and J calls originate from TCRdb's pipeline instead of the authors' own analysis. The sample table contains 200,000 to 300,000 distinct CDR3 sequences; only one count was recorded for 25% to 35% of them. In total, the top ten clones hold around 6.8% of the sample.

Explained via the paper, the time point label denotes: pre-pandemic baseline sample and day 111 after first positive SARS-CoV-2 test. The chain was built from TRBV28 and TRBJ1-5; a tentative D call is TRBD1 (6 bases match). This TCR came from a male patient younger than 45 who had COVID-19 and was a kidney transplant recipient. Because of the transplant, the T cells may be the graft donor's rather than the patient's own. Sample: a blood sample, taken at baseline and on day 111 from a kidney transplant recipient. In nucleotides, the sequence is TGTGCCAGCGGTTTCAGGGGTCAGCCCCAGCATTTT. Translation gives CASGFRGQPQHF.